Listed here are 23 T cell receptor beta chains from one sample, sequenced in a study of blood T cell repertoires in COVID-19. TCRdb's table, derived via immunoSEQ multiplex PCR, lists solely in-frame clones and lacks some. The table has some 200,000 clones, about 80% seen once. Sequences were obtained from peripheral blood. The receptors here all came from a human donor with acute or convalescent COVID-19. The donor label of this sample is uncertain.

The rearrangement links TRBV11-2 to TRBJ2-7; D ambiguous. CDR1 and CDR2 (germline): SGHAT, FQNNGV. Trimming shortened V by 3 bases and J by 4 bases, and 13 bases separated the two germline ends. The CDR3 consists of 14 residues. Here the CDR3 reads CASSFSFRGYEQYF. The CDR3, as DNA: TGTGCCAGCAGCTTCTCCTTTCGCGGATACGAGCAGTACTTC.

The sample holds one count of this clone. The chain employs TRBV6-5 and TRBJ2-7; maybe TRBD1 (5 bases). CDR3 size: 15 residues. The germline V gene has CDR1 MNHEY and CDR2 SVGAGI. With 8 bases removed from V and 0 bases from J, the gap between germline ends came to 17 bases. The CDR3 sequence: CASGRQTRDSYEQYF. The CDR3 DNA reads as TGTGCCAGCGGTAGACAGACTCGCGACTCCTACGAGCAGTACTTC.

The rearrangement uses TRBV27 and TRBJ1-2, with 9 bases identical to TRBD1. The ends lost 7 bases at V and 4 bases at J; junction bases unmatched: 7. The germline gives CDR1 MNHEY, CDR2 SMNVEV (reference sequence). CDR3 length: 14 amino acids. CDR3 sequence (DNA): TGTGCCAGCACCCCGGGACAGGGTTTCTATGGCTACACCTTC. Its translation: CASTPGQGFYGYTF.

This chain links TRBV25-1 with TRBJ2-3; D possibly corresponds to TRBD1 (6 bases). Trimming took off 2 bases at V and 0 bases at J, with 15 bases between the two ends. Germline values: CDR1 MGHDK, CDR2 SYGVNS. CDR3 size: 17 residues. CDR3 amino acids: CASSEPLDRLSTDTQYF. The CDR3 DNA follows: TGTGCCAGCAGTGAACCGCTCGACAGGCTTAGCACAGATACGCAGTATTTT. Full variable domain (missing parts from reference TRBV25-1 and TRBJ2-3): EADIYQTPRYLVIGTGKKITLECSQTMGHDKMYWYQQDPGMELHLIHYSYGVNSTEKGDLSSESTVSRIRTEHFPLTLESARPSHTSQYLCASSEPLDRLSTDTQYFGPGTRLTVL.

The chain links TRBV6-5 to TRBJ1-1; no clear D. Germline V gene lookup returns CDR1 MNHEY and CDR2 SVGAGI. This CDR3 spans 13 amino acids. Deletions cut 6 bases from V and 2 bases from J, with 10 bases between. DNA for the CDR3: TGTGCCAGCAGATCCCGGGATAACACTGAAGCTTTCTTT. Protein: CASRSRDNTEAFF.

The V call is TRBV7-8, the J call TRBJ1-2, with D uncertain. Germline values: CDR1 SGHVS, CDR2 FQNEAQ. The ends were cut back, 0 bases at V and 1 base at J, with 9 bases in the middle. CDR3 length: 15 residues. Here the CDR3 DNA reads TGTGCCAGCAGCTTAGCGGGCCTTGTTAACTATGGCTACACCTTC. The encoded protein is CASSLAGLVNYGYTF.

The chain links TRBV7-6 to TRBJ1-1; D unresolved. The ends were cut back, 5 bases at V and 4 bases at J, with 17 bases in the middle. Germline V CDR1 and CDR2: SGHVS, FNYEAQ. The CDR3 runs 15 residues. CDR3 sequence reads: CASSPRSVRGTEAFF. The CDR3 DNA sequence: TGTGCCAGCAGCCCCCGTTCTGTGCGGGGCACTGAAGCTTTCTTT.

This chain links TRBV4-1 with TRBJ2-3; 7 nucleotides line up with TRBD1. Unmatched junction bases numbered 0, after V lost 2 bases and J lost 4 bases. The CDR3 loop spans 13 amino acids. Germline V gene lookup returns CDR1 MGHRA and CDR2 YSYEKL. The CDR3 region is CASSQQGADTQYF. The DNA of the CDR3 is TGCGCCAGCAGCCAACAGGGGGCAGATACGCAGTATTTT.

This clone came up a few times. This chain's CDR3 is CASSQVRGTGYTF. The CDR3 bases are TGCGCCAGCAGCCAAGTGAGGGGGACCGGCTACACCTTC. V gene TRBV4-1 combines with J gene TRBJ1-2; possible D gene TRBD1, 6 bases. Between the trimmed V and J ends, which lost 1 base and 8 bases, there was a span of 11 bases. The CDR3 covers 13 residues. The germline gives CDR1 MGHRA, CDR2 YSYEKL.

This chain links TRBV2 with TRBJ2-2, with 8 bases aligning to TRBD1. CDR1 is SNHLY, CDR2 FYNNEI, per germline. V shed 9 bases and J 4 bases; nucleotides not matched to a gene: 10. This CDR3 comprises 15 residues. The chain's CDR3 is CASRWDRSATGELFF. In nucleotides, the CDR3 is TGTGCCAGTCGGTGGGACAGGTCGGCCACCGGGGAGCTGTTTTTT.

This clone occurred once. This sequence joins TRBV4-1 and TRBJ2-5, with 7 bases fitting TRBD1. With V trimmed by 1 base and J by 5 bases, 10 bases remained unmatched. Germline V CDR1 and CDR2: MGHRA, YSYEKL. The CDR3 length is 16 residues. CDR3 region: CASSQVWTGRGETQYF. The CDR3, as DNA: TGCGCCAGCAGCCAAGTTTGGACAGGTCGCGGGGAGACCCAGTACTTC.

This rearrangement joins TRBV6-6 to TRBJ1-5; 10 nucleotides line up with TRBD1. The V segment lost 6 bases and the J segment 2 bases; nucleotides outside the gene matches: 1. This CDR3 spans 14 amino acids. Germline assignment: CDR1 MNHNY and CDR2 SVGAGI (reference sequence). CDR3 DNA: TGTGCCAGCAGGACAGGGGGCGGCAATCAGCCCCAGCATTTT. This codes for CASRTGGGNQPQHF.

The gene calls are TRBV11-2 and TRBJ1-5; no firm D call. The CDR3 has 17 amino acids. CDR1 SGHAT and CDR2 FQNNGV come from the germline V gene. The V and J ends lost 1 base and 7 bases respectively, with 20 bases between them. In nucleotides, the CDR3 is TGTGCCAGCAGCTTAGGACCCCTTCGGGGATCAAGACAGCCCCAGCATTTT. Translating it yields CASSLGPLRGSRQPQHF.

This chain connects TRBV28 to TRBJ2-7; a possible D gene is TRBD1 (6 bases). Germline values: CDR1 MDHEN, CDR2 SYDVKM. CDR3 length: 12 residues. V lost 6 bases and J lost 7, with 13 bases in between. For the CDR3, the DNA is TGTGCCAGCAGACTTAGGGGGTGGGAGCAGTACTTC. Its translation: CASRLRGWEQYF. Combining the CDR3 with reference TRBV28 and TRBJ2-7 gives the whole variable domain DVKVTQSSRYLVKRTGEKVFLECVQDMDHENMFWYRQDPGLGLRLIYFSYDVKMKEKGDIPEGYSVSREKKERFSLILESASTNQTSMYLCASRLRGWEQYFGPGTRLTVT.

The chain combines TRBV19 with TRBJ1-6; D unresolved. The CDR3 extends over 12 amino acids. Trimming pared 6 bases from V and 9 bases from J, leaving 9 bases between. Germline V gene lookup returns CDR1 LNHDA and CDR2 SQIVND (reference sequence). This CDR3 reads CASSGSLSPLHF. The CDR3 coding sequence is TGTGCCAGTAGCGGGAGTCTTTCACCCCTCCACTTT.

This clone was observed a handful of times. The rearrangement links TRBV15 to TRBJ2-1; D is perhaps TRBD2 (5 bases). The CDR3 runs to 14 residues. The V end lost 6 bases, the J end lost 6 bases, and 15 bases lay between the germline ends. Germline V lookup: CDR1 LNHNV, CDR2 YYDKDF (reference sequence). The DNA of the CDR3 is TGTGCCACCAGATTTGAGGGAAATGGCAATGAGCAGTTCTTC. Translating it yields CATRFEGNGNEQFF. Drawing the rest from reference TRBV15 and TRBJ2-1, the complete variable domain is DAMVIQNPRYQVTQFGKPVTLSCSQTLNHNVMYWYQQKSSQAPKLLFHYYDKDFNNEADTPDNFQSRRPNTSFCFLDIRSPGLGDTAMYLCATRFEGNGNEQFFGPGTRLTVL.

For this clone: The same CDR3 arises from other DNA sequences in this sample as well. This CDR3 reads CASSLAGETGNTIYF. As DNA, the CDR3 is TGCGCCAGCAGCTTGGCGGGGGAAACTGGAAACACCATATATTTT. The V and J genes are TRBV5-1 and TRBJ1-3; maybe TRBD1 (5 bases). CDR1 SGHRS and CDR2 YFSETQ come from the germline V gene. V was pared by 0 bases and J by 2 bases, with 9 bases between. The CDR3 extends over 15 amino acids.

Only a few counts were recorded for this clone. This chain links TRBV2 with TRBJ2-1; a weak D match, TRBD1 (6 bases). CDR3 length: 16 residues. The V end lost 6 bases, the J end lost 1 base, and 16 bases lay between the germline ends. CDR1 and CDR2 (germline): SNHLY, FYNNEI. CDR3 in DNA: TGTGCCAGCAGGGTTCAACAGGGAAGATCCTACAATGAGCAGTTCTTC. Its protein is CASRVQQGRSYNEQFF. Combining the CDR3 with reference TRBV2 and TRBJ2-1 gives the whole variable domain EPEVTQTPSHQVTQMGQEVILRCVPISNHLYFYWYRQILGQKVEFLVSFYNNEISEKSEIFDDQFSVERPDGSNFTLKIRSTKLEDSAMYFCASRVQQGRSYNEQFFGPGTRLTVL.

This CDR3 reads CASSPPAGGDYGYTF. CDR3 sequence (DNA): TGTGCCAGCTCACCACCGGCAGGGGGCGACTATGGCTACACCTTC. This chain uses TRBV18 with TRBJ1-2, with TRBD1 matching over 8 bases. CDR3 length: 15 amino acids. Germline V gene lookup returns CDR1 KGHSH and CDR2 LQKENI. The V gene end was trimmed by 0 bases and the J gene end by 3 bases; junction bases not matched to a gene: 3.

The chain employs TRBV10-3 and TRBJ2-7, with 12 bases lining up with TRBD1. Germline CDR1 and CDR2: ENHRY and SYGVKD. After removal of 9 bases from V and 2 bases from J, the junction contained 2 bases not matched to a gene. CDR3 size: 13 residues. In DNA, the CDR3 is TGTGCCATGGGACAGGGGGCCACCTACGAGCAGTACTTC. Protein product: CAMGQGATYEQYF.

V gene TRBV9 combines with J gene TRBJ2-1; TRBD2 might be the D (6 bases). This CDR3 contains 14 residues. CDR1 is SGDLS, CDR2 YYNGEE, per germline. Trimming took 0 bases from V and 6 from J, leaving 10 bases between them. Here the CDR3 reads CASSVVVSGNEQFF. In DNA form, the CDR3 reads TGTGCCAGCAGCGTAGTGGTTAGCGGCAATGAGCAGTTCTTC.

This sequence joins TRBV6-5 and TRBJ2-3; D is possibly TRBD1 (5 bases). The V end was cut by 8 bases, the J end by 4 bases, with 16 bases between. Germline V CDR1 and CDR2: MNHEY, SVGAGI. The CDR3 sequence is 14 residues long. CDR3 coding DNA: TGTGCCAGCGGACCCGGCAGGGCGGCAGATACGCAGTATTTT. It specifies CASGPGRAADTQYF.

In its sample, this clone was seen once. The V and J genes are TRBV28 and TRBJ2-5; possible D gene TRBD2, 5 bases. The ends were cut back, 5 bases at V and 5 bases at J, with 27 bases in the middle. Germline CDR1 is MDHEN and CDR2 is SYDVKM. The CDR3 contains 18 residues. As DNA, the CDR3 is TGTGCCAGCAGTGGACGGCTACTACGGGTAGCGAAAGTGGAGACCCAGTACTTC. Translated, it gives CASSGRLLRVAKVETQYF.